The clone carrying this T cell receptor beta chain was picked up a small number of times. Antigen specificity is unknown. MiXCR was run by TCRdb on the 5' RACE reads, yielding one entry per CDR3 protein. The sample contains some 500,000 distinct CDR3 sequences, approximately 12% of which appear only once. J was trimmed by 0 bases and V by 9 bases; bases with no gene match: 8. The germline V gene encodes CDR1 SGHAT and CDR2 FQNNGV. CDR3 length: 16 residues. This sample was included in a study of T cells after yellow fever vaccination. General observations from the study: The presence of abundant clonotypes contaminating from the bulk population was possible in FACS-sorted repertoires.

Sequencing used PBMCs, obtained on the day of the yellow fever booster vaccination. The V gene is TRBV11-2, the J gene TRBJ2-6; TRBD1 matches at 7 bases. This clonotype originated in a man under 40 who received the YFV17D yellow fever vaccine. CDR3 nucleotide sequence: TGTGCCAGACCGAGGGACAGAAGCTCTGGGGCCAACGTCCTGACTTTC. The encoded protein is CARPRDRSSGANVLTF.